These 5 T cell receptor beta chains came from one sample sequenced in a study of T cell changes during pregnancy in multiple sclerosis. Assay used: immunoSEQ multiplex PCR; TCRdb lists only in-frame clones, some missing. The sample contains over 45,000 clones, less than 95% of which appear only once. Sequenced here: peripheral blood, sampled in the first trimester of pregnancy. The receptors were sampled from a female donor in good health, enrolled as a control in a pregnancy study.

The V gene is TRBV7-2, the J gene TRBJ1-2; D uncertain. Germline V CDR1 and CDR2: SGHTA, FQGNSA. This CDR3 region has 15 residues. V was shortened by 2 bases and J by 1 base, with 11 bases between the two germline ends. The CDR3: CASSLMSGNNYGYTF. The CDR3 DNA sequence: TGTGCCAGCAGCTTAATGTCCGGGAATAACTATGGCTACACCTTC.

Written as DNA, the CDR3 is TGTGCCAGCAGTTTACGCCCAGGGAGGGACACTGAAGCTTTCTTT. This sequence encodes CASSLRPGRDTEAFF. The genes are TRBV27 and TRBJ1-1; TRBD1 is a possible D gene (5 bases). Germline V CDR1 and CDR2: MNHEY, SMNVEV (reference sequence). V was shortened by 2 bases and J by 3 bases, with 13 bases between the two germline ends. CDR3 length: 15 residues.

This clone appeared a few times. The chain joins TRBV30 to TRBJ1-5; TRBD1 might be the D (5 bases). Germline-derived CDR1 and CDR2 are GTSNPN and SVGIG (reference sequence). Deletions cut 2 bases from V and 7 bases from J, with 9 bases between. The CDR3 consists of 12 residues. CDR3 loop: CAWSYGGQPQHF. Here the CDR3 DNA reads TGTGCCTGGAGTTACGGGGGGCAGCCCCAGCATTTT.

In this sample, this clone turned up once. The chain employs TRBV6-5 and TRBJ1-6; D uncertain. V shed 0 bases and J shed 4 bases, with 10 bases lying between them. Germline V lookup: CDR1 MNHEY, CDR2 SVGAGI. The CDR3 extends over 16 amino acids. For the CDR3, the DNA is TGTGCCAGCAGTTACTCGTCGCGGAATTATAATTCACCCCTCCACTTT. Translation: CASSYSSRNYNSPLHF.

This clone was counted once. The V gene is TRBV30, the J gene TRBJ2-1; 10 positions match TRBD2. The CDR3 covers 13 residues. Germline assignment: CDR1 GTSNPN and CDR2 SVGIG (reference sequence). Trimming at V came to 7 bases and at J to 6 bases, leaving 6 bases not matched to a gene. The CDR3 coding sequence is TGTGCCTCCAGAAAGCGGGGGGGCAATGAGCAGTTCTTC. It is translated as CASRKRGGNEQFF.